These 26 T cell receptor beta chains came from one sample sequenced in a study of neoadjuvant anti-PD-1 for oral cavity cancer. The method was immunoSEQ multiplex PCR; TCRdb's version includes in-frame clones alone and lacks a portion of them. The sample lists more than 12,000 clones; about 67% were seen once. The source was PBMCs, collected before nivolumab (anti-PD-1) treatment. These TCRs come from a person between 40 and 80 years old with oral cavity squamous cell carcinoma.

This clone was picked up a small number of times. The chain combines TRBV20-1 with TRBJ1-2; D is ambiguous. Germline loops: CDR1 DFQATT, CDR2 SNEGSKA (reference sequence). The germline V and J ends were trimmed by 2 bases and 11 bases, with 9 bases remaining between them. This CDR3 region has 10 residues. CDR3 coding DNA: TGCAGTGCTAGATCCCCGAGGTACACCTTC. Translation: CSARSPRYTF.

This clone was seen just once. DNA of the CDR3: TGTGCCAGCAGTTGGGGGGACAGGGTTAACAATGAGCAGTTCTTC. Residues: CASSWGDRVNNEQFF. V gene TRBV6-5 combines with J gene TRBJ2-1; TRBD1 agrees at 9 bases. Trimming cost V 4 bases and J 5 bases; bases outside gene matches: 6. This CDR3 spans 15 amino acids. CDR1 MNHEY and CDR2 SVGAGI come from the germline V gene.

The chain has TRBV4-2 and TRBJ1-5; D perhaps matches TRBD1 (6 bases). The CDR3 runs to 19 residues. The germline CDR1 and CDR2 sequences are LGHNA and YNFKEQ. Trimming left V 4 bases short and J 0 bases short, with 22 bases between. This CDR3 reads CASSPFEKSGADSNQPQHF. CDR3 coding DNA: TGTGCCAGCAGCCCGTTTGAAAAATCGGGGGCTGATAGCAATCAGCCCCAGCATTTT.

The chain couples TRBV7-8 to TRBJ1-2; a possible D gene is TRBD1 (5 bases). V shed 5 bases and J shed 4 bases, with 14 bases lying between them. The V gene's germline CDR1 is SGHVS and CDR2 FQNEAQ. The length of the CDR3 is 14 residues. The CDR3 DNA follows: TGTGCCAGCAGCCCTCTCCAGGGAGTCTATGGCTACACCTTC. This sequence encodes CASSPLQGVYGYTF.

V and J are TRBV9 and TRBJ2-2, with D hard to call. Trimming stripped 4 bases from V and 6 bases from J, with 7 bases between. The CDR3 has 12 amino acids. Germline values: CDR1 SGDLS, CDR2 YYNGEE. The CDR3 nucleotides are TGTGCCAGCAGCCCCTTTCCCGGGGAGCTGTTTTTT. Encoded protein: CASSPFPGELFF.

The chain combines TRBV4-1 with TRBJ1-2; D unresolved. The CDR3 sequence is 15 residues long. V was pared by 2 bases and J by 3 bases, with 13 bases between. The germline V gene encodes CDR1 MGHRA and CDR2 YSYEKL. The CDR3 DNA reads TGCGCCAGCAGCCAAACCCCGTCGATGGACTATGGCTACACCTTC. This gives the protein CASSQTPSMDYGYTF.

V gene TRBV11-2 combines with J gene TRBJ2-7; D perhaps matches TRBD1 (7 bases). CDR3 length equals 15 residues. Germline lookup yields CDR1 SGHAT and CDR2 FQNNGV. The germline V and J ends were trimmed by 5 bases and 0 bases, with 14 bases remaining between them. The CDR3 loop is CASSRQGGLSYEQYF. The CDR3 nucleotides are TGTGCCAGCAGCCGCCAGGGGGGCCTCTCCTACGAGCAGTACTTC.

The rearrangement links TRBV7-9 to TRBJ2-1; 14 bases map to TRBD2. The CDR3 is 17 residues long. J gave up 7 bases and V 6 bases, and 11 bases lay outside the gene matches. The germline V gene has CDR1 SEHNR and CDR2 FQNEAQ (reference sequence). The CDR3 DNA is TGTGCCAGCAGGTACCCGGGACTAGCGGGAGCGGGGAATGAGCAGTTCTTC. It is translated as CASRYPGLAGAGNEQFF.

This sequence joins TRBV5-5 and TRBJ2-2; 10 positions agree with TRBD1. Germline loops: CDR1 SGHKS, CDR2 YYEKEE (reference sequence). The V segment lost 4 bases and the J segment 3 bases; nucleotides outside the gene matches: 3. The CDR3 sequence is 15 residues long. In DNA form, the CDR3 reads TGTGCCAGCAGCCCGGGGACAGGGGACACCGGGGAGCTGTTTTTT. Amino acids: CASSPGTGDTGELFF.

The rearrangement uses TRBV5-1 and TRBJ2-3; D perhaps matches TRBD2 (5 bases). Germline-derived CDR1 and CDR2 are SGHRS and YFSETQ. CDR3 length: 15 amino acids. Trimming removed 0 bases at V and 0 bases at J, with 8 bases between. Here the CDR3 reads CASSLGLASTDTQYF. CDR3 bases: TGCGCCAGCAGCTTGGGGCTAGCCAGCACAGATACGCAGTATTTT.

To note about this clone: The germline gene is not matched at one end of the junction; a read error may be the cause. This sequence joins TRBV6-5 and TRBJ2-1, with a weak D call TRBD2 (6 bases). CDR1 and CDR2 (germline): MNHEY, SVGAGI. There are 12 residues in the CDR3. For the CDR3, the DNA is TGTGCCAGCAGTTCCGGGACTCTACCACGGATCTTC. Amino acids: CASSSGTLPRIF.

V and J are TRBV27 and TRBJ2-2, with TRBD1 as a possible D gene (5 bases). V lost 2 bases, J lost 0 bases, and 7 bases lay in between. This CDR3 contains 15 residues. The germline V gene encodes CDR1 MNHEY and CDR2 SMNVEV (reference sequence). The CDR3 DNA is TGTGCCAGCAGTTTAATACAGGCGAACACCGGGGAGCTGTTTTTT. It yields the protein CASSLIQANTGELFF.

In its sample, this clone was seen a few times. The chain combines TRBV7-8 with TRBJ1-3; no clear D gene. V shed 1 base and J shed 0 bases, with 4 bases lying between them. This CDR3 region has 14 residues. The germline V gene encodes CDR1 SGHVS and CDR2 FQNEAQ. The CDR3 reads CASSLDSSGNTIYF. CDR3 nucleotide sequence: TGTGCCAGCAGCTTAGACAGCTCTGGAAACACCATATATTTT. The entire variable domain, with the rest obtained from reference TRBV7-8 and TRBJ1-3, is as follows: GAGVSQSPRYKVAKRGQDVALRCDPISGHVSLFWYQQALGQGPEFLTYFQNEAQLDKSGLPSDRFFAERPEGSVSTLKIQRTQQEDSAVYLCASSLDSSGNTIYFGEGSWLTVV.

The rearrangement links TRBV5-1 to TRBJ1-4, with D uncertain. CDR3 size: 17 residues. In germline, CDR1 is SGHRS, CDR2 YFSETQ. Trimming stripped 0 bases from V and 1 base from J, with 13 bases between. The CDR3 nucleotides are TGCGCCAGCAGCTTGGGCCAGCCCGGGCGAACTAATGAAAAACTGTTTTTT. Translating it yields CASSLGQPGRTNEKLFF.

The V call is TRBV2, the J call TRBJ1-3; D remains unclear. Per the germline V gene, CDR1 is SNHLY and CDR2 is FYNNEI. Trimming left V 7 bases short and J 0 bases short, with 13 bases between. This CDR3 has 15 residues. The CDR3 DNA reads TGTGCCAGCAATCAGGACCGTAGCTCTGGAAACACCATATATTTT. Its translation: CASNQDRSSGNTIYF.

This rearrangement joins TRBV7-7 to TRBJ2-7, with 9 bases aligning to TRBD1. Germline V gene data show CDR1 as SSHAT and CDR2 as FNYEAQ (reference sequence). V lost 5 bases and J lost 5; bases outside the gene matches: 7. The CDR3 has 14 amino acids. CDR3 in amino acids: CASSKGTGLDEQYF. DNA for the CDR3: TGTGCCAGCAGCAAAGGGACAGGGCTCGACGAGCAGTACTTC.

This clone was seen only once. The chain uses TRBV5-1 and TRBJ1-1; unclear D gene. Between the trimmed V and J ends, which lost 5 bases and 6 bases, there was a span of 11 bases. The V gene's germline CDR1 is SGHRS and CDR2 YFSETQ. This CDR3 region has 12 residues. The CDR3 region has the DNA TGCGCCAGCAGTCCCACGGGTCCTGAAGCTTTCTTT. Translating it yields CASSPTGPEAFF.

This clone was counted only a few times. V is TRBV7-2 and J is TRBJ1-2; D not resolved. V was pared by 3 bases and J by 5 bases, with 10 bases between. This CDR3 comprises 13 residues. The germline V gene encodes CDR1 SGHTA and CDR2 FQGNSA. The CDR3 reads CASSFTAQYGYTF. The CDR3 coding sequence is TGTGCCAGCAGCTTTACCGCCCAGTATGGCTACACCTTC.

This clone was seen only once. V usage is TRBV10-3 and J usage is TRBJ2-7, with 7 positions matching TRBD2. The germline V gene has CDR1 ENHRY and CDR2 SYGVKD. Germline trimming cut 6 bases from V and 4 bases from J; bases unmatched to any gene: 9. This CDR3 region has 14 residues. The CDR3 protein is CAIRSGTQSYEQYF. The DNA for the CDR3 is TGTGCCATCAGGAGCGGGACCCAGTCATACGAGCAGTACTTC.

The V and J genes are TRBV7-9 and TRBJ1-5, with D perhaps matching TRBD1 (6 bases). V gave up 5 bases and J gave up 0 bases, with 20 bases separating them. CDR3 size: 18 residues. Per the germline V gene, CDR1 is SEHNR and CDR2 is FQNEAQ (reference sequence). The CDR3, as DNA: TGTGCCAGCAGCCTTGGGGGGGCATCATTCTCTAGCAATCAGCCCCAGCATTTT. The encoded protein is CASSLGGASFSSNQPQHF.

This clone was seen just once. The rearrangement links TRBV27 to TRBJ1-5; TRBD1 matches at 8 bases. Per the germline V gene, CDR1 is MNHEY and CDR2 is SMNVEV (reference sequence). The length of the CDR3 is 14 residues. V lost 4 bases to trimming and J lost 3 bases; unmatched junction nucleotides: 2. This CDR3 is CASSSQGVNQPQHF. CDR3 nucleotides: TGTGCCAGCAGTTCACAGGGGGTCAATCAGCCCCAGCATTTT.

The CDR3 spells CASSLNYEQYF. In nucleotides, the CDR3 is TGTGCCAGCAGCTTAAATTACGAGCAGTACTTC. This rearrangement joins TRBV7-9 to TRBJ2-7; D unresolved. This CDR3 contains 11 residues. CDR1 and CDR2 (germline): SEHNR, FQNEAQ (reference sequence). The germline V and J ends were trimmed by 2 bases and 4 bases, with 3 bases remaining between them.

The V gene is TRBV6-5, the J gene TRBJ2-6; no clear D. The germline V gene has CDR1 MNHEY and CDR2 SVGAGI. The CDR3 loop spans 15 amino acids. With 3 bases removed from V and 0 bases from J, the gap between germline ends came to 6 bases. The CDR3 coding sequence is TGTGCCAGCAGTTATCGACACTCTGGGGCCAACGTCCTGACTTTC. It encodes CASSYRHSGANVLTF.

The J gene is TRBJ2-5, the V gene TRBV20-1; D not resolved. V was clipped by 3 bases and J by 5 bases, with 7 bases between them. Looked up from germline, CDR1 is DFQATT and CDR2 is SNEGSKA (reference sequence). The length of the CDR3 is 11 residues. The CDR3 sequence: CSASRAETQYF. CDR3 nucleotide sequence: TGCAGTGCTAGTCGGGCGGAGACCCAGTACTTC.

The chain couples TRBV4-1 to TRBJ1-1; a weak D match, TRBD1 (5 bases). V lost 4 bases, J lost 4 bases, and 13 bases lay in between. Germline CDR1 is MGHRA and CDR2 is YSYEKL. The CDR3 runs to 14 residues. This CDR3 is CASSPLGLGTEAFF. CDR3 coding DNA: TGCGCCAGCAGCCCCCTGGGGCTGGGCACTGAAGCTTTCTTT.

The rearrangement links TRBV27 to TRBJ1-3; TRBD1 is a possible D gene (5 bases). The V gene's germline CDR1 is MNHEY and CDR2 SMNVEV (reference sequence). V was cut by 7 bases and J by 0 bases, with 16 bases left in between. This CDR3 has 16 residues. The CDR3 DNA follows: TGTGCCAGCAAGGAGTCGGGGACCCTCTCTGGAAACACCATATATTTT. Its protein product is CASKESGTLSGNTIYF.